This TCR beta chain was documented in a study of blood T cell repertoires in COVID-19. Overall study: Some COVID-19 samples were acute and others convalescent; all came from the United States, Italy and Spain. From T cells, B-cell-depleted T cells, or PBMCs came the material, which was cDNA or gDNA.

This CDR3 has 14 residues. Germline V CDR1 and CDR2: LNHDA, SQIVND (reference sequence). V lost 4 bases to trimming and J lost 4 bases, with 11 bases between them. Per the original data handling: Counts of nucleated cells, estimated from reference gene primer amplification, were obtained. Using immunoSEQ multiplex PCR, the repertoire was profiled, and TCRdb retains in-frame clones only, with some absent. V and J calls plus clone size are reproduced from that table; the DNA served to infer D and trimming. This repertoire shows around 200,000 clones, approximately 84% found once; its top ten account for 1.5% to 2%.

The sequencing input was peripheral blood. This chain links TRBV19 with TRBJ1-5, with D maybe TRBD1 (5 bases). The sequence was obtained from a man aged 40-50 years with active or convalescent COVID-19. In DNA form, the CDR3 reads TGTGCCAGTAGTAGCCAATCAGGGAATCAGCCCCAGCATTTT. Its translation is CASSSQSGNQPQHF.